The rows below give T cell receptor beta chains drawn from one sample of a study of CD8 T cells in ankylosing spondylitis. TCRdb re-analysed the 5' RACE reads in MiXCR, keeping a single row per CDR3 protein. The sample consists of some 85,000 distinct CDR3 sequences, approximately 8.9% of them appearing once. Sequences were obtained from blood, either unsorted or a sorted T cell fraction (not recorded which). Receptor source: a male donor with ankylosing spondylitis. Each CDR3 is given without its conserved first and last residue. A D gene is named only where the DNA matches it firmly.

d_call	v_call	cdr3_aa
.	TRBV9	ASSTTSYNEQF
.	TRBV15	ATTKSARTAYGYT
.	TRBV6-5	ASSYSIAGNYEQY
.	TRBV29-1	SVGANNEQF
.	TRBV5-1	ASIETGLSTDTQY
.	TRBV7-2	ASSLGFRGELF
.	TRBV5-4	ASSLDLGDQPQH
.	TRBV2	ASSETAGPYNEQF
TRBD1	TRBV10-3	AISATGTSYNSPLH
.	TRBV10-3	AISEPGARDTGELF
TRBD1	TRBV4-1	ASSGDREETQY